A few counts support the clone carrying this T cell receptor (beta chain). The age range of participants was 18 to 89 years, with residence in 20 to 25 US areas. Cohort 3 donors were reported recovered after two negative PCRs, clearance, or symptom resolution. Clones were sequenced by immunoSEQ multiplex PCR, and TCRdb holds only the in-frame ones, with some missing. The sample holds about 120,000 clones, about four fifths seen once. This sample is drawn from a study of blood T cell repertoires in COVID-19. At the level of the study: COVID-19 samples from acute and convalescent phases originated in the United States, Italy and Spain.

The V gene's germline CDR1 is MNHNS and CDR2 SASEGT. This CDR3 has 12 residues. The V gene lost 2 bases and the J gene lost 2 bases, with 3 bases spanning the gap. The clonotype comes from a woman in her 30s who had recovered from COVID-19. The sample was PBMCs or T cells enriched from blood (not recorded which). The chain is built from TRBV6-1 and TRBJ1-1, with D hard to call. Here the CDR3 DNA reads TGTGCCAGCAGTGAACTTAACACTGAAGCTTTCTTT. Translation: CASSELNTEAFF.